Sequencing of this TCR beta chain was carried out in a study of OX40 agonist ivuxolimab in advanced cancers. The V end was cut by 0 bases, the J end by 3 bases, with 12 bases between. Germline lookup yields CDR1 SGHNT and CDR2 YYREEE (reference sequence). The CDR3 contains 15 residues. Sequenced by immunoSEQ multiplex PCR; TCRdb stores in-frame clones only, minus some. Of about 140,000 clones listed, 90% were seen once; the top ten hold 0.85% to 1.4%. The clonotype was recovered from an adult with an advanced solid tumor such as melanoma, head and neck, liver or kidney cancer. The rearrangement links TRBV5-4 to TRBJ1-2; D possibly corresponds to TRBD1 (6 bases). Here the sequenced sample was CD4+ or CD8+ T cells sorted from blood, taken in a trial of the OX40 agonist ivuxolimab. CDR3 DNA sequence: TGTGCCAGCAGCTTGGACGGGGGCAAAGACTATGGCTACACCTTC. Its protein is CASSLDGGKDYGYTF.